This entry lists 19 T cell receptor beta chains sequenced from one sample in a study of radiation and T cells in renal cell carcinoma. As to time point: blood 4 weeks post-SBRT, at nephrectomy. Treatment of the sample: 15 Gy SBRT to primary tumor, nephrectomy 4 weeks later. Sequenced by immunoSEQ multiplex PCR; TCRdb stores in-frame clones only, minus some. The sample shows 140,000 to 150,000 clones, 75% to 90% of them seen only once. Source: blood, taken from a patient whose treatment included radiotherapy and nephrectomy. The receptor set was obtained from a woman aged 50 to 60 with renal cell carcinoma.

This clone is a singleton in its sample. The chain employs TRBV10-1 and TRBJ2-5; the D is unclear. In germline, CDR1 is WNHNN, CDR2 SYGVQD (reference sequence). The CDR3 is made up of 12 amino acids. V was trimmed by 2 bases and J by 5 bases, leaving 6 bases between them. DNA of the CDR3: TGCGCCAGCAGTGAGACAGAGGAGACCCAGTACTTC. Translating it yields CASSETEETQYF.

The rearrangement joins TRBV9 to TRBJ2-3, with D unclear. The CDR3 is 13 residues long. Trimming took off 0 bases at V and 5 bases at J, with 7 bases between the two ends. Germline CDR1 reads SGDLS; CDR2 reads YYNGEE. Here the CDR3 DNA reads TGTGCCAGCAGCGTAGACCCCAAAGATACGCAGTATTTT. Protein product: CASSVDPKDTQYF.

The CDR3 is CASSPERQLAAWDEQYF. CDR3 sequence (DNA): TGTGCCAGCAGCCCCGAACGCCAACTAGCGGCCTGGGACGAGCAGTACTTC. The genes are TRBV7-9 and TRBJ2-7, with TRBD2 identical over 8 bases. The J segment lost 5 bases and the V segment lost 5 bases, leaving 17 bases of the junction unmatched. Germline V gene sequence: CDR1 SEHNR, CDR2 FQNEAQ (reference sequence). This CDR3 is 17 amino acids long.

This clone was found a few times. The rearrangement links TRBV6-5 to TRBJ1-1; TRBD1 aligns across 7 bases. There are 13 residues in the CDR3. The V segment lost 7 bases and the J segment 3 bases; nucleotides outside the gene matches: 5. CDR1 is MNHEY, CDR2 SVGAGI, per germline. This CDR3 reads CASNDRVDTEAFF. CDR3 sequence (DNA): TGTGCCAGCAATGACAGGGTGGACACTGAAGCTTTCTTT.

The gene calls are TRBV10-3 and TRBJ2-1; D ambiguous. The CDR3 has 15 residues. Germline loops: CDR1 ENHRY, CDR2 SYGVKD. Deletions cut 2 bases from V and 3 bases from J, with 11 bases between. CDR3 in amino acids: CAISEPVDDYNEQFF. DNA of the CDR3: TGTGCCATCAGTGAGCCGGTGGACGACTACAATGAGCAGTTCTTC.

Only one count was recorded for this clone. The chain employs TRBV10-3 and TRBJ2-7, with unresolved D. CDR1 and CDR2 from the germline V gene are ENHRY and SYGVKD. The CDR3 consists of 14 residues. V dropped 0 bases and J dropped 5 bases, with 11 bases sitting between them. CDR3 in DNA: TGTGCCATCAGTGAGTCGTCACAGATACACGAGCAGTACTTC. This gives the protein CAISESSQIHEQYF.

The rearrangement uses TRBV18 and TRBJ1-1; D not resolved. Germline V gene data show CDR1 as KGHSH and CDR2 as LQKENI. This CDR3 region has 17 residues. V dropped 6 bases and J dropped 1 base, with 21 bases sitting between them. CDR3 protein: CASSLFDQALRNTEAFF. The CDR3 DNA is TGTGCCAGCTCGCTCTTCGACCAGGCCCTAAGGAACACTGAAGCTTTCTTT. Full variable domain (rest looked up from reference TRBV18 and TRBJ1-1): NAGVMQNPRHLVRRRGQEARLRCSPMKGHSHVYWYRQLPEEGLKFMVYLQKENIIDESGMPKERFSAEFPKEGPSILRIQQVVRGDSAAYFCASSLFDQALRNTEAFFGQGTRLTVV.

The chain links TRBV5-6 to TRBJ2-4; the D is unclear. The germline gives CDR1 SGHDT, CDR2 YYEEEE. CDR3 length equals 14 residues. With 4 bases removed from V and 4 bases from J, the gap between germline ends came to 12 bases. CDR3 in amino acids: CASSPRPRKNIQYF. The CDR3 DNA is TGTGCCAGCAGCCCCCGGCCTAGGAAAAACATTCAGTACTTC. The entire variable domain, with the rest obtained from reference TRBV5-6 and TRBJ2-4, is as follows: DAGVTQSPTHLIKTRGQQVTLRCSPKSGHDTVSWYQQALGQGPQFIFQYYEEEERQRGNFPDRFSGHQFPNYSSELNVNALLLGDSALYLCASSPRPRKNIQYFGAGTRLSVL.

The V and J genes are TRBV5-1 and TRBJ2-1, with D possibly called TRBD1 or TRBD2 (5 bases each). In germline, CDR1 is SGHRS, CDR2 YFSETQ. Trimming pared 4 bases from V and 6 bases from J, leaving 17 bases between. The CDR3 consists of 15 residues. The CDR3: CASSPIPQAGNEQFF. The CDR3 DNA reads TGCGCCAGCAGCCCAATCCCACAGGCGGGCAATGAGCAGTTCTTC.

Written as DNA, the CDR3 is TGTGCCAGCAGCCCCATGGTGGGGGAGAATAATGAGCAGTTCTTC. Protein product: CASSPMVGENNEQFF. This chain uses TRBV7-2 with TRBJ2-1, with D tentatively TRBD1 or TRBD2 (5 bases each). Per germline, CDR1 SGHTA and CDR2 FQGNSA. V gave up 5 bases and J gave up 7 bases, with 18 bases separating them. The CDR3 is 15 residues long.

The chain combines TRBV28 with TRBJ2-1; 10 positions match TRBD2. Trimming at V came to 2 bases and at J to 7 bases, leaving 11 bases not matched to a gene. The CDR3 length is 17 residues. Germline V gene data show CDR1 as MDHEN and CDR2 as SYDVKM. The CDR3 sequence: CASSLMNLAGVLNEQFF. The CDR3 region has the DNA TGTGCCAGCAGTTTAATGAATCTAGCGGGAGTTTTGAATGAGCAGTTCTTC.

This sequence joins TRBV2 and TRBJ2-3, with 11 positions matching TRBD2. With V trimmed by 9 bases and J by 5 bases, 10 bases remained unmatched. In germline, CDR1 is SNHLY, CDR2 FYNNEI. This CDR3 is 15 amino acids long. The CDR3 spells CARRTSGGNRDTQYF. CDR3 in DNA: TGTGCCAGAAGAACTAGCGGGGGAAATAGAGATACGCAGTATTTT.

V gene TRBV9 combines with J gene TRBJ2-5, with TRBD1 identical over 9 bases. The CDR3 consists of 15 residues. V lost 0 bases, J lost 5 bases, and 5 bases stayed unmatched. Germline V CDR1 and CDR2: SGDLS, YYNGEE. The CDR3 sequence: CASSVGGQGSETQYF. CDR3 DNA: TGTGCCAGCAGCGTAGGTGGACAGGGGAGCGAGACCCAGTACTTC.

The chain is built from TRBV5-5 and TRBJ1-2; tentative D call: TRBD1 (5 bases). This CDR3 region has 15 residues. CDR1 is SGHKS, CDR2 YYEKEE, per germline (reference sequence). With 0 bases removed from V and 2 bases from J, the gap between germline ends came to 11 bases. The CDR3 sequence: CASSLVQRGNYGYTF. CDR3 nucleotide sequence: TGTGCCAGCAGCTTGGTCCAGCGGGGCAACTATGGCTACACCTTC. Full variable domain (remainder filled in from reference TRBV5-5 and TRBJ1-2): DAGVTQSPTHLIKTRGQQVTLRCSPISGHKSVSWYQQVLGQGPQFIFQYYEKEERGRGNFPDRFSARQFPNYSSELNVNALLLGDSALYLCASSLVQRGNYGYTFGSGTRLTVV.

This chain uses TRBV14 with TRBJ2-1; D remains ambiguous. Germline CDR1 SGHDN, CDR2 FVKESK. Trimming shortened V by 1 base and J by 7 bases, and 8 bases separated the two germline ends. This CDR3 has 13 amino acids. DNA of the CDR3: TGTGCCAGCAGCCAAGTATGGTCGAATGAGCAGTTCTTC. It yields the protein CASSQVWSNEQFF. Full variable domain (outside the CDR3, taken from reference TRBV14 and TRBJ2-1): EAGVTQFPSHSVIEKGQTVTLRCDPISGHDNLYWYRRVMGKEIKFLLHFVKESKQDESGMPNNRFLAERTGGTYSTLKVQPAELEDSGVYFCASSQVWSNEQFFGPGTRLTVL.

This clone was recorded only once. This sequence joins TRBV7-6 and TRBJ1-1, with 7 bases aligning to TRBD1. The CDR3 length is 15 residues. The germline gives CDR1 SGHVS, CDR2 FNYEAQ. Trimming took 5 bases from V and 2 from J; bases not matched to a gene: 8. CDR3 bases: TGTGCCAGCAGCAGTCGACAGGGCTACAACACTGAAGCTTTCTTT. Amino acids: CASSSRQGYNTEAFF. The complete variable domain, with remaining parts taken from reference TRBV7-6 and TRBJ1-1, reads GAGVSQSPRYKVTKRGQDVALRCDPISGHVSLYWYRQALGQGPEFLTYFNYEAQQDKSGLPNDRFSAERPEGSISTLTIQRTEQRDSAMYRCASSSRQGYNTEAFFGQGTRLTVV.

This rearrangement joins TRBV6-1 to TRBJ2-7; 10 bases agree with TRBD1. From germline, CDR1 is MNHNS and CDR2 SASEGT. The junction had 6 bases not matched to a gene; V was cut back by 8 bases and J by 5 bases. This CDR3 is built from 13 residues. The CDR3 DNA reads as TGTGCCAGCGGGGGACAGGGGACCCACGAGCAGTACTTC. As protein: CASGGQGTHEQYF.

This clone was counted a single time. The CDR3 region is CASSPERRNTEAFF. The DNA for the CDR3 is TGTGCCAGCAGCCCCGAGCGGCGGAACACTGAAGCTTTCTTT. This sequence joins TRBV7-9 and TRBJ1-1; D gene unclear. The germline gives CDR1 SEHNR, CDR2 FQNEAQ (reference sequence). V was clipped by 5 bases and J by 1 base, with 11 bases between them. The CDR3 covers 14 residues.

This clone appeared once. The chain uses TRBV19 and TRBJ2-7; D is unresolved. Germline CDR1 reads LNHDA; CDR2 reads SQIVND (reference sequence). The CDR3 is 15 residues long. Trimming removed 1 base at V and 5 bases at J, with 15 bases between. As DNA, the CDR3 is TGTGCCAGTAGTATAGGGTCGGTTTGGGAAAACGAGCAGTACTTC. Residues: CASSIGSVWENEQYF.